This TCR beta chain derives from a study of T cells in Graves' hyperthyroidism and ophthalmopathy. There are a few counts of this clonotype. What it binds is not known. Amplification targeted TCR beta CDR3 regions from RNA transcripts. The HTBI primer set served for first-round RT-PCR of the TCR CDR3. TCRdb processed the multiplex PCR reads anew with MiXCR; each CDR3 protein has one entry. This repertoire shows 500,000 to 600,000 distinct CDR3 sequences, just under 20% found once; its top ten account for approximately 50%. Study results and caveats: The majority of expanded thyroid clonotypes above 0.001 also appeared in blood.

The CDR3 extends over 13 amino acids. The germline V gene has CDR1 SGDLS and CDR2 YYNGEE. Trimming removed 3 bases from V and 5 bases from J; junction bases left unmatched: 4. This TCR was recovered from a man aged 35 to 55 with Graves' ophthalmopathy. This sequence joins TRBV9 and TRBJ1-1; the match to TRBD1 covers 7 bases. The source material was blood. The CDR3 bases are TGTGCCAGCAGCGCAACAGGGGAAACTGAAGCTTTCTTT. As protein: CASSATGETEAFF.